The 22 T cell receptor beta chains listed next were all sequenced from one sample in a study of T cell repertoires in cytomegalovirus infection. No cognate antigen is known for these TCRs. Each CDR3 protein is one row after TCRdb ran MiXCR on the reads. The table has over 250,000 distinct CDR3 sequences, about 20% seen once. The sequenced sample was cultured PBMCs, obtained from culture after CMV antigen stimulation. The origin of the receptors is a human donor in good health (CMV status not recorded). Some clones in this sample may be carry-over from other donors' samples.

CDR3 sequence: CAISQAGGPETQYF. In DNA form, the CDR3 reads TGTGCCATCAGTCAGGCAGGGGGCCCGGAGACCCAGTACTTC. The chain has TRBV10-3 and TRBJ2-5, with 8 positions matching TRBD1. This CDR3 contains 14 residues. J lost 5 bases, V lost 5 bases, and 7 bases had no gene match. Germline V lookup: CDR1 ENHRY, CDR2 SYGVKD.

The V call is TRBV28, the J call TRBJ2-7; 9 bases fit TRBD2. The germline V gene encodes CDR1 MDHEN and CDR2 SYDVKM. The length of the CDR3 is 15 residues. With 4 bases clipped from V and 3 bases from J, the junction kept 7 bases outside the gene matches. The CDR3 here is CASSSHTTSGYEQYF. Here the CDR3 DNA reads TGTGCCAGCAGTTCTCATACGACTAGCGGCTACGAGCAGTACTTC.

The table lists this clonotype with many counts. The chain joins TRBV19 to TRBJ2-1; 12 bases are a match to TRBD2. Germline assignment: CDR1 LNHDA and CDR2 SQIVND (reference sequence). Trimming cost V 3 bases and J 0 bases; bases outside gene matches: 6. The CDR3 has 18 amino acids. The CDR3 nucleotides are TGTGCCAGTAGTATTTTTGGGGGACTAGCGGGCTCCTACAATGAGCAGTTCTTC. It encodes CASSIFGGLAGSYNEQFF.

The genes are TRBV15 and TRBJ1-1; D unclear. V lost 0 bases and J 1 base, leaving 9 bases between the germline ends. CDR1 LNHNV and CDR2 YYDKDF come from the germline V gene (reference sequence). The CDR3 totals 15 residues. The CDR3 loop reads CATSRDYDTNTEAFF. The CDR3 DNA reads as TGTGCCACCAGCAGAGATTATGACACGAACACTGAAGCTTTCTTT. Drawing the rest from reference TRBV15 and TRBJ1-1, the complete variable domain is DAMVIQNPRYQVTQFGKPVTLSCSQTLNHNVMYWYQQKSSQAPKLLFHYYDKDFNNEADTPDNFQSRRPNTSFCFLDIRSPGLGDTAMYLCATSRDYDTNTEAFFGQGTRLTVV.

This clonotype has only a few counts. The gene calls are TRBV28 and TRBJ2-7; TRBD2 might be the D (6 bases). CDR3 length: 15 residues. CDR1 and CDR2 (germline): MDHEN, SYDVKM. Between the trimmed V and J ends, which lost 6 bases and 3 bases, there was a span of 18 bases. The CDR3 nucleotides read TGTGCCAGCAGATCGTCGGGACTGGGGGACTACGAGCAGTACTTC. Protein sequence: CASRSSGLGDYEQYF.

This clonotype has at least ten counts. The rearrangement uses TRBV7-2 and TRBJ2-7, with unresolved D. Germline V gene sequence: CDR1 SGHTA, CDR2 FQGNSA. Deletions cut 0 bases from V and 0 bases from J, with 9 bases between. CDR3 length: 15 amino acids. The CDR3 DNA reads TGTGCCAGCAGCTTAGCGGCCAGCATCTCCTACGAGCAGTACTTC. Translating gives CASSLAASISYEQYF.

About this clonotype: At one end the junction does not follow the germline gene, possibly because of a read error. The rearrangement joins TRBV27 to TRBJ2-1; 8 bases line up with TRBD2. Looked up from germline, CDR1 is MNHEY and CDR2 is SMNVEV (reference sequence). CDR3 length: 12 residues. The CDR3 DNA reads TGTGCCAGCAGTCCGCAGCGGACGGGACTAGTCTTC. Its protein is CASSPQRTGLVF.

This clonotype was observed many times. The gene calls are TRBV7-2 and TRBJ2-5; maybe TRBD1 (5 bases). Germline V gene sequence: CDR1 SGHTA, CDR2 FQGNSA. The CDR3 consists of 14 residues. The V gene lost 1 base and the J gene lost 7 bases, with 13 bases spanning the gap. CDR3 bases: TGTGCCAGCAGCTTAGAGGCCCGCCAGGGGACCCAGTACTTC. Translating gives CASSLEARQGTQYF.

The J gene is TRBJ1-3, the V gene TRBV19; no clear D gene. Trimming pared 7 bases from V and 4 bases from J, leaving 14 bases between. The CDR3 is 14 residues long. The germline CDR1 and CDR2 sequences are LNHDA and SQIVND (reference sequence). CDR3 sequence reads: CASMTVSSGNTIYF. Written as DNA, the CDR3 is TGTGCCAGTATGACGGTATCGTCCGGAAACACCATATATTTT.

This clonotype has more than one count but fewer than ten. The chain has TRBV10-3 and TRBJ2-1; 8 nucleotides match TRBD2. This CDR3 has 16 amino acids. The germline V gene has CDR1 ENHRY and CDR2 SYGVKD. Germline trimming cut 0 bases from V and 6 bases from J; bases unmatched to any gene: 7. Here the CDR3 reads CAISESGGRSTNEQFF. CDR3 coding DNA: TGTGCCATCAGTGAGTCGGGCGGGAGGAGCACCAATGAGCAGTTCTTC.

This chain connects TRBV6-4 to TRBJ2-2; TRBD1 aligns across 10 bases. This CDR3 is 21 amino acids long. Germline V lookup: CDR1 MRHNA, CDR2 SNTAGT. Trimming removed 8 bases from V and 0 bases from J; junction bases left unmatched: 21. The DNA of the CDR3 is TGTGCCAGCTTAACACGGCTCGGGGACAGGGGTCCTTCCGCGAACACCGGGGAGCTGTTTTTT. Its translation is CASLTRLGDRGPSANTGELFF.

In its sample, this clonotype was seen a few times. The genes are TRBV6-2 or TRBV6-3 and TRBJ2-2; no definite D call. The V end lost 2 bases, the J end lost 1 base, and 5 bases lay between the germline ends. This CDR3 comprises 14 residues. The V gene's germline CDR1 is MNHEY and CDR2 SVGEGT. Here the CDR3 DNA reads TGTGCCAGCAGTTACATAGAGAACACCGGGGAGCTGTTTTTT. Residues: CASSYIENTGELFF.

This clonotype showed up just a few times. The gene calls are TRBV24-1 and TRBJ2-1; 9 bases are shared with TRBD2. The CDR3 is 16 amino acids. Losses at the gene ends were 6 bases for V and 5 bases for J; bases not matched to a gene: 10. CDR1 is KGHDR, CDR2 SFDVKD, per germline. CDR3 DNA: TGTGCCACCAGTCACGGGCCTAGCGGGATAGACAATGAGCAGTTCTTC. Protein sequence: CATSHGPSGIDNEQFF.

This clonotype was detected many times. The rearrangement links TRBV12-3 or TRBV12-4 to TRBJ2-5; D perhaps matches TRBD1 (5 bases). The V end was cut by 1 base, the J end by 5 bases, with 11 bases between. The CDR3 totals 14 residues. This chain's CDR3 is CASSLDFRAETQYF. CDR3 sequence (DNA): TGTGCCAGCAGTTTAGATTTCAGGGCTGAGACCCAGTACTTC.

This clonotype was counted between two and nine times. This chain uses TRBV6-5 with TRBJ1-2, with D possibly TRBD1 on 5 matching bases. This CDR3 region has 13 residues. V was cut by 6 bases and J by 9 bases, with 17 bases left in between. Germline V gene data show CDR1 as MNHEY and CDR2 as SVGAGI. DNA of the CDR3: TGTGCCAGCAGGTCGAGGGACCTTCAGCGCTACACCTTC. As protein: CASRSRDLQRYTF.

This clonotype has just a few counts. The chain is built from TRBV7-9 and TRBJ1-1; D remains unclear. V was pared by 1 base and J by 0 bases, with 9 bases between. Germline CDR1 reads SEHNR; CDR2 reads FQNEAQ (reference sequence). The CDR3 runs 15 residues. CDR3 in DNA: TGTGCCAGCAGCTTAGTACTACAGCTGAACACTGAAGCTTTCTTT. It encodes CASSLVLQLNTEAFF. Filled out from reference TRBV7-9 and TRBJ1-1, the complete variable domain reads DTGVSQNPRHKITKRGQNVTFRCDPISEHNRLYWYRQTLGQGPEFLTYFQNEAQLEKSRLLSDRFSAERPKGSFSTLEIQRTEQGDSAMYLCASSLVLQLNTEAFFGQGTRLTVV.

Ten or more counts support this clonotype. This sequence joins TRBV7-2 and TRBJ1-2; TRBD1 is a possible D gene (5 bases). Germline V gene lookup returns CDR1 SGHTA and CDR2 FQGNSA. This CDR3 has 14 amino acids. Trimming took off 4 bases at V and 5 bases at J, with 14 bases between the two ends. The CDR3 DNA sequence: TGTGCCAGCAGCTCCGTGGGGGGGGATTATGGCTACACCTTC. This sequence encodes CASSSVGGDYGYTF.

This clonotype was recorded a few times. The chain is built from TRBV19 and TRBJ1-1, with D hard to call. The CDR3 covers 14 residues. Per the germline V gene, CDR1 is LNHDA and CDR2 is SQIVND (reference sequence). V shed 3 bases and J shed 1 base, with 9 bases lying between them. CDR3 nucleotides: TGTGCCAGTAGTATTAGTCCGCAGAACACTGAAGCTTTCTTT. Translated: CASSISPQNTEAFF.

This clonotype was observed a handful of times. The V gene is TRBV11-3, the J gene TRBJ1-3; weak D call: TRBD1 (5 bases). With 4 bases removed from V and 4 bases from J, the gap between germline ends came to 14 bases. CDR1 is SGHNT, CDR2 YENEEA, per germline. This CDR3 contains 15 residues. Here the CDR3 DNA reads TGTGCCAGCAGCTCCCAGGGTTCCTCAGGAAACACCATATATTTT. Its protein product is CASSSQGSSGNTIYF.

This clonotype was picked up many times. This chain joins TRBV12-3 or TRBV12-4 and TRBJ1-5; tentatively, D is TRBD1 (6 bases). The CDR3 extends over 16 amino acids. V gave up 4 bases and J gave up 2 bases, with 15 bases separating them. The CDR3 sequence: CASSWGAARGNQPQHF. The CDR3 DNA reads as TGTGCCAGCAGTTGGGGGGCGGCTAGAGGCAATCAGCCCCAGCATTTT.

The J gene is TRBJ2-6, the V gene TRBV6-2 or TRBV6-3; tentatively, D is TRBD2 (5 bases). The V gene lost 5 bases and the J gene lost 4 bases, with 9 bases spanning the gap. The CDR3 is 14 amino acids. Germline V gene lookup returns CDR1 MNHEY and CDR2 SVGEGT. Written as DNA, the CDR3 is TGTGCCAGCAGTGACCCGGGGGGGGCCAACGTCCTGACTTTC. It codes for CASSDPGGANVLTF.

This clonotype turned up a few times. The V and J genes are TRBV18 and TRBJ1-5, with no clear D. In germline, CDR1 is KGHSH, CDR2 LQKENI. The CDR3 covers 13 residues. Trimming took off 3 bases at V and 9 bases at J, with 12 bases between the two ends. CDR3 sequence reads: CASSPRGLGPQHF. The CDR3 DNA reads TGTGCCAGCTCACCTAGAGGGTTGGGGCCCCAGCATTTT.